This TCR beta chain came from a study of blood T cells in healthy people across ages. Findings of the study overall: The donors' CMV status was not determined, possibly confounding changes in expanded clonotypes. It was not possible, with unsorted PBMCs, to conclusively compare naive and antigen-experienced cells.

Sample-barcoded 5' priming and a J-beta primer mix drove a second PCR of about 6 to 12 cycles. Each cDNA molecule received a tag from a template-switch adaptor that had 12 random nucleotides. TCRdb ran MiXCR on the 5' RACE reads and lists one entry per CDR3 protein. The data show over 700,000 distinct CDR3 sequences, roughly 25% seen once. Concerning this clonotype itself: Antigen specificity is unknown. This is likely a read error, given that the CDR3 carries no conserved phenylalanine or tryptophan at its end.

The CDR3 loop spans 14 amino acids. These sequences were also reported in another study, on T cells of mothers and their children. This second report adds: An overlap that was slightly higher, though non-significant, was seen in related mother-child pairs versus unrelated pairs.

V gene TRBV12-3 or TRBV12-4 combines with J gene TRBJ2-3, with D perhaps TRBD2 (5 bases). Sample: blood. This clonotype originated in a boy aged 5-17 years in good health. CDR3 sequence (DNA): TGTGCCAGCAGTCCCAGAGTGCGGGCAGATGCGCAGTATTCT. Its protein is CASSPRVRADAQYS.